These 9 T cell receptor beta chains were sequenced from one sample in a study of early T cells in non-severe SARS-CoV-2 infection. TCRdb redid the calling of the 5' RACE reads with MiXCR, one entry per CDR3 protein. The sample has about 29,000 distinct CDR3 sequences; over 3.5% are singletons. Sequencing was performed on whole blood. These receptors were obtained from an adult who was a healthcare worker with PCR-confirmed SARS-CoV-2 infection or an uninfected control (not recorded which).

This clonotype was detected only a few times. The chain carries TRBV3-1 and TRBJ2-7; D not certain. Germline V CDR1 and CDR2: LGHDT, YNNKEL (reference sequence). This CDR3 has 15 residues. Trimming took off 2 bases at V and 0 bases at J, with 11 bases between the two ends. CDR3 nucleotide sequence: TGTGCCAGCAGCCAATCCCCGAGAGGCTCCTACGAGCAGTACTTC. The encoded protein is CASSQSPRGSYEQYF.

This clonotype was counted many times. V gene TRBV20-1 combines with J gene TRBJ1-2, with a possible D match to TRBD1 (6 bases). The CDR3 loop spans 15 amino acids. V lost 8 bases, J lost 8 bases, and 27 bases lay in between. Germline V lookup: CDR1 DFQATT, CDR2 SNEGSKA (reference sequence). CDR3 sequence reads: CSSPPGTRGGIGYTF. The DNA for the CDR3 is TGCAGTTCTCCCCCCGGGACAAGGGGCGGAATAGGCTACACCTTC.

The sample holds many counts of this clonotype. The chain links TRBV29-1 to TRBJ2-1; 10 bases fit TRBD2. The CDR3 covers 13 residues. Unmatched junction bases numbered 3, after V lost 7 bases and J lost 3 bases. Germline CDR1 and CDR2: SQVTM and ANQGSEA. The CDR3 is CSASSGSYNEQFF. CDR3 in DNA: TGCAGCGCCTCTAGCGGGAGCTACAATGAGCAGTTCTTC.

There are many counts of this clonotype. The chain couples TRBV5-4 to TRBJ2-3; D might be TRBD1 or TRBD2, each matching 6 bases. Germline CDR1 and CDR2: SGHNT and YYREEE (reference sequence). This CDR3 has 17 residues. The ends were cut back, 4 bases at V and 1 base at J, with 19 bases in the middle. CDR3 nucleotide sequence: TGTGCCAGCAGCCCAGGGGCCGGGAGCGCGCGCACAGATACGCAGTATTTT. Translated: CASSPGAGSARTDTQYF.

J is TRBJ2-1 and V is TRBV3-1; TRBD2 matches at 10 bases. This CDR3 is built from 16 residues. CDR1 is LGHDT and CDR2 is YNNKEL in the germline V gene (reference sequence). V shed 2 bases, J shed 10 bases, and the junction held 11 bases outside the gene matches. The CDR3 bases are TGTGCCAGCAGCCAAACTGCCCTAGCGGGGGCTGGGGAGCAGTTCTTC. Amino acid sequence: CASSQTALAGAGEQFF.

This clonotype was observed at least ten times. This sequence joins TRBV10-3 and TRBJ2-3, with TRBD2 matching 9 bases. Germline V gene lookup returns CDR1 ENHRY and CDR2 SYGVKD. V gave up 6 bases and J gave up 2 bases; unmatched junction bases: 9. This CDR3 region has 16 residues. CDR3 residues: CAISDLAGKNTDTQYF. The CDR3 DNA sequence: TGTGCCATCAGCGACCTAGCGGGAAAAAACACAGATACGCAGTATTTT.

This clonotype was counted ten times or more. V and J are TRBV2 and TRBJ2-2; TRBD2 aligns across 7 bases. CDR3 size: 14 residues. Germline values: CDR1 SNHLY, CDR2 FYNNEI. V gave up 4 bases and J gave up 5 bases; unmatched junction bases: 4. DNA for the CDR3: TGTGCCAGCAGTGGGACTAGAACTACCGGGGAGCTGTTTTTT. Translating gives CASSGTRTTGELFF.

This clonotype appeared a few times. CDR3 bases: TGTGCCAGCAGCGGTGGTGGGCGCGCAGCTTTCTTT. Residues: CASSGGGRAAFF. This chain joins TRBV7-9 and TRBJ1-1; D is unresolved. Per germline, CDR1 SEHNR and CDR2 FQNEAQ (reference sequence). Between the trimmed V and J ends, which lost 5 bases and 10 bases, there was a span of 14 bases. CDR3 size: 12 residues.

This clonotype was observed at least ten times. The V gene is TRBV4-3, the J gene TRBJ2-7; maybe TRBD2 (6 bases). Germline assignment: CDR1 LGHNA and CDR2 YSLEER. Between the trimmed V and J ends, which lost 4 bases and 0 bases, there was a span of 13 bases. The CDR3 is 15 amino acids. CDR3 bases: TGCGCCAGCAGCCTTAGCGGAGGTAGCTCCTACGAGCAGTACTTC. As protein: CASSLSGGSSYEQYF.